This TCR beta chain was recorded in a study of long-term antiretroviral therapy in people with HIV (dated by TCRdb to 2022 to 2024). Context from the whole study: The earliest samples were collected roughly a decade before the 2015 WHO recommendation for immediate ART, at a time when ART was usually postponed until CD4 counts fell. No cross-contamination during QIAcube processing was seen in test extractions of a monoclonal T-cell line run alongside around 34 polyclonal samples. Of the roughly 31 participants with HIV, eleven were female. A retrospective serial study tested whether changes in peripheral blood TRB repertoire composition and diversity were associated with ART initiation and durable HIV suppression. A total of roughly 200 cryopreserved PBMC samples came from 25 to 35 adults with confirmed HIV infection and were collected serially over a mean of about six years (range 1-12).

The paper's findings and limits, for the study overall: Compared with controls, HIV repertoires had narrower CDR3 length ranges, and the network structure pointed to an antigen-experienced repertoire that shifted only slightly toward naive after ART. ART initiation was associated with a significant increase in TRB diversity, but diversity stayed significantly below transplant donor controls even after long-term ART. Because pre-ART samples had limited cell numbers, profiling was done on unsorted PBMC rather than on sorted CD4+ and CD8+ T cells. The repertoire was dominated across all time points by expanded TRB clones identified before ART initiation, although this dominance was seen to fluctuate and to decrease in many PLHIV after ART. No data were available on ART adherence, viral resistance or therapy changes, limiting inferences about post-ART repertoire changes. Limited PBMC availability meant only the TCR beta chain was sequenced, without alpha chain pairing. The samples span the years 2004 to 2017, and the ART regimens used may be less effective than current regimens.

Based on the germline V gene (reference sequence), the CDR1 and CDR2 sequences are SEHNR and FQNEAQ. Including cysteine and phenylalanine, the CDR3 has 16 amino acids. The entry retains the CDR3 DNA only, 48 bases that are in frame from base 1. At the junction V is shortened by 4 bases and J by 0 bases; bases outside the gene matches: 5. The immunoSEQ hsTCRB v3.0 assay was used at survey level resolution to sequence the TRB variable region. The target sequencing depth for TRB was roughly 35,000-55,000 T-cell genomes per sample. Pooled TRB libraries were sequenced on an Illumina MiSeq with a v3 150-cycle kit. The paper's data handling went like this. Repertoire analysis was performed in R inside a reproducible Nextflow workflow that covered QC, data transformation and analysis. Custom analyses were implemented in LymphoSeq2, an R package for AIRR-Seq data exploration. Several samples that produced fewer than 5000 total TRB sequences were removed, so 180 or so HIV repertoires were analyzed. Among the roughly 190 retained HIV repertoires, some 59 were collected before ART initiation and more than 120 after ART initiation. Repertoires were downsampled to 5000 TRB nucleotide sequences, and summary statistics were averaged over 100 downsampling iterations. The analysis kept only TRB sequences whose CDR3 regions were at least seven amino acids long. Diversity was measured with a Shannon entropy-derived clonality score and the Gini coefficient. In the repertoire networks, any two of the top 5000 CDR3 amino acid sequences were connected whenever the two sequences differed by an edit distance of one. GLIPH2 predicted antigen specificity groups and MHC restriction for TRB CDR3 amino acid sequences. To flag known associations with CMV, EBV, HIV or tissue antigens, CDR3 amino acid sequences were compared against VDJdb and McPAS-TCR. Pre-ART, post-ART and control groups were compared with Wilcoxon signed-rank tests and Holm-Bonferroni correction. Imported from immuneACCESS, the table was reduced by TCRdb to in-frame sequences with V and J called. These copies leave out some clones; in studies compared against another copy, an unresolved V gene accounts for under half, and the cause of the remainder is not known. V and J calls and clone size are as listed in that table; D and trimming were resolved from the DNA. The sample profile shows about 39,000 clones; around 85% of them were found once. Approximately 6% of the sample comes from the top ten.

Participants were included only if at least one PBMC sample before ART initiation and at least two post-ART samples were available. Treatment was received in the United States of America by all participants with HIV. Cryopreserved samples of about 1-11 million PBMC were thawed and washed before DNA extraction. At the time of the earliest PBMC sample, participants with HIV were aged between about 23 and 54 years. PBMC samples from each participant spanned 1-4 timepoints before ART initiation and 2-8 timepoints after ART initiation, with a median of 7 samples. For every participant, serial HIV viral load, CD4+ T-cell count, ART history and demographic data were obtained. Genomic DNA was extracted from unsorted PBMC with a Qiagen kit on a QIAcube, processed in batches of 12 samples. Comments on this clone: Its antigen is unknown. Per-nucleotide qualities are absent, and no much larger clonotype sits a single base away.

Sequencing was performed on unsorted PBMCs, taken 3.1 years after starting antiretroviral therapy. This receptor chain uses TRBV7-9 and TRBJ1-3, with 8 central nucleotides matching TRBD1. This clonotype was sampled from a woman in her 50s with HIV. The DNA sequence is as follows: TGTGCCAGCAGCTGGGGGACAGGATCCTCTGGAAACACCATATATTTT. Translated, this is CASSWGTGSSGNTIYF.